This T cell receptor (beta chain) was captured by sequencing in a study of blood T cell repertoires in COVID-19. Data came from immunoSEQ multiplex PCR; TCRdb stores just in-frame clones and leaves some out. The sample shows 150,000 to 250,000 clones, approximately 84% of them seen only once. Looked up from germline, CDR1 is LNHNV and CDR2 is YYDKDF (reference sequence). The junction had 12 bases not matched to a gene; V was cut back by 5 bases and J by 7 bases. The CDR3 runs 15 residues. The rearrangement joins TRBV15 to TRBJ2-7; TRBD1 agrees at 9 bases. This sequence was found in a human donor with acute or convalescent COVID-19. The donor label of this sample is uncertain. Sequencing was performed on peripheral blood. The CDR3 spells CATSPWTGDPGEQYF. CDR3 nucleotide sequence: TGTGCCACCAGCCCCTGGACAGGGGACCCTGGGGAGCAGTACTTC.